These T cell receptor beta chains were read from a single sample in a study of T cells after yellow fever vaccination. MiXCR was run by TCRdb on the 5' RACE reads, yielding one entry per CDR3 protein. The sample has some 240,000 distinct CDR3 sequences; approximately 3% are singletons. Source: CD4+ T cells sorted from PBMCs, taken 10 days after the yellow fever booster vaccination. The receptors were sampled from a man aged 18 to 29 who received the YFV17D yellow fever vaccine. The CDR3 runs from the conserved cysteine through the conserved F or W. D genes are given only for firm matches. Not all rows give a size; the values are once, few, many and, for expanded clones, a class.

CSAAGEQYGYTF	TGCAGTGCCGCAGGGGAGCAGTATGGCTACACCTTC	-	TRBV20-1	-	TRBJ1-2
CASSPTGTYEQYF	TGTGCCAGCAGCCCGACAGGGACCTACGAGCAGTACTTC	many	TRBV7-9	TRBD1	TRBJ2-7
CASRKDSTGRNEQFF	TGTGCCAGCAGGAAAGACTCCACAGGCCGCAATGAGCAGTTCTTC	many	TRBV7-3	-	TRBJ2-1
CASSLRDREYEQYF	TGTGCCAGCAGCTTAAGGGACAGGGAGTACGAGCAGTACTTC	few	TRBV5-6	TRBD1	TRBJ2-7
CSASLAGETYNEQFF	TGCAGTGCTAGTCTAGCGGGGGAAACCTACAATGAGCAGTTCTTC	many	TRBV20-1	TRBD2	TRBJ2-1
CSAREPGRPVNYGYTF	TGCAGTGCTAGAGAACCGGGACGCCCAGTTAACTATGGCTACACCTTC	-	TRBV20-1	-	TRBJ1-2
CAWSSSGGNEQFF	TGTGCCTGGAGTAGCAGCGGGGGCAATGAGCAGTTCTTC	many	TRBV30	TRBD2	TRBJ2-1
CSVDQGLGTDTQYF	TGCAGCGTTGACCAGGGGCTGGGCACAGATACGCAGTATTTT	many	TRBV29-1	-	TRBJ2-3
CSAREGGAGTQYF	TGCAGTGCTAGAGAGGGGGGGGCTGGGACCCAGTACTTC	-	TRBV20-1	-	TRBJ2-5
CASSIGTSGIPSTDTQYF	TGCGCCAGCAGCATCGGGACTAGCGGGATCCCTAGCACAGATACGCAGTATTTT	few	TRBV5-1	TRBD2	TRBJ2-3
CASSSPLVTDTQYF	TGTGCCAGCAGCTCCCCCCTGGTCACAGATACGCAGTATTTT	-	TRBV7-8	-	TRBJ2-3
CASSLGAHTDTQYF	TGTGCCAGCAGCTTGGGGGCCCACACAGATACGCAGTATTTT	many	TRBV5-6	-	TRBJ2-3
CASSAGPASDTQYF	TGTGCCAGCAGCGCTGGGCCGGCGTCAGATACGCAGTATTTT	many	TRBV9	-	TRBJ2-3
CASSYGGTSGKETQYF	TGTGCCAGCAGTTACGGGGGGACTAGCGGAAAAGAGACCCAGTACTTC	-	TRBV6-6	TRBD2	TRBJ2-5
CASSQSRGRSSYNEQFF	TGCGCCAGCAGCCAGAGCAGGGGCCGGAGCTCCTACAATGAGCAGTTCTTC	many	TRBV4-3	-	TRBJ2-1
CASTLGGEQYF	TGTGCCAGCACCCTGGGGGGCGAGCAGTACTTC	many	TRBV5-6	-	TRBJ2-7
CATSSWADYEQYF	TGTGCCACCAGCAGCTGGGCAGACTACGAGCAGTACTTC	many	TRBV15	-	TRBJ2-7
CAISGPTGNEQFF	TGTGCCATCAGTGGACCAACAGGTAATGAGCAGTTCTTC	many	TRBV10-3	-	TRBJ2-1
CASIRGPGSPLHF	TGTGCCAGCATCCGCGGGCCCGGATCACCCCTCCACTTT	few	TRBV6-5	-	TRBJ1-6
CASSPIVRATPQPQHF	TGTGCCAGCTCACCAATCGTCAGGGCCACCCCCCAGCCCCAGCATTTT	many	TRBV18	-	TRBJ1-5
CASSLAPGVGGTEAFF	TGTGCCAGCAGCTTGGCCCCAGGGGTGGGCGGCACTGAAGCTTTCTTT	many	TRBV5-5	-	TRBJ1-1
CASSQGGSYEQYF	TGCGCCAGCAGCCAGGGGGGCTCCTACGAGCAGTACTTC	many	TRBV5-1	-	TRBJ2-7
CSARGPPRTDTQYF	TGCAGTGCTAGAGGACCTCCCCGCACAGATACGCAGTATTTT	few	TRBV20-1	-	TRBJ2-3
CASSRQGYEAFF	TGTGCCAGCAGCCGACAGGGCTATGAAGCTTTCTTT	-	TRBV14	TRBD1	TRBJ1-1
CASRAREQAVTGELFF	TGTGCCAGCAGGGCTCGCGAGCAGGCGGTCACCGGGGAGCTGTTTTTT	many	TRBV12-3/TRBV12-4	-	TRBJ2-2
CASSLYWENQPQHF	TGTGCCAGCAGCTTGTATTGGGAGAATCAGCCCCAGCATTTT	-	TRBV5-6	-	TRBJ1-5
CASSRDRLYEQYF	TGTGCCAGCAGCCGGGACCGACTTTACGAGCAGTACTTC	many	TRBV7-2	-	TRBJ2-7
CASSQGDSVVNTEAFF	TGCGCCAGCAGCCAAGGGGACAGCGTGGTGAACACTGAAGCTTTCTTT	many	TRBV4-3	TRBD1	TRBJ1-1
CASSFQTNTIYF	TGTGCCAGCAGCTTTCAGACTAACACCATATATTTT	few	TRBV7-2	-	TRBJ1-3
CASSLGGLSYNEQFF	TGCGCCAGCAGCTTAGGGGGACTCTCCTACAATGAGCAGTTCTTC	many	TRBV5-1	-	TRBJ2-1
CASRPSGGGANEQFF	TGCGCCAGCAGACCCTCTGGCGGGGGGGCCAATGAGCAGTTCTTC	-	TRBV5-1	TRBD2	TRBJ2-1
CATSDRNMDARGENQETQYF	TGTGCCACCAGTGACAGGAATATGGACGCCCGAGGGGAGAACCAAGAGACCCAGTACTTC	few	TRBV24-1	-	TRBJ2-5